A single sample is the source of the 19 T cell receptor beta chains below, sequenced in a study of cytomegalovirus exposure and HLA in healthy donors. Both 60 Vbeta primers and 13 Jbeta primers went into the PCR. TCRdb's table, derived via immunoSEQ multiplex PCR, lists solely in-frame clones and lacks some. The sample totals about 70,000 clones; its top ten clones hold 2.4%. Material for sequencing was PBMCs. These receptors were taken from a female donor in good health and CMV-seropositive.

The chain is built from TRBV5-4 and TRBJ2-7; D is unclear. The CDR3 covers 14 residues. The germline CDR1 and CDR2 sequences are SGHNT and YYREEE (reference sequence). The V and J ends lost 0 bases and 2 bases respectively, with 9 bases between them. The CDR3, as DNA: TGTGCCAGCAGCTTGGGAGGAGTTACCTACGAGCAGTACTTC. Protein: CASSLGGVTYEQYF.

This sequence joins TRBV28 and TRBJ1-4; D not resolved. Looked up from germline, CDR1 is MDHEN and CDR2 is SYDVKM. V dropped 3 bases and J dropped 7 bases, with 12 bases sitting between them. CDR3 length equals 14 residues. The CDR3 nucleotides are TGTGCCAGCAGTTTTTTGCACCGGAGTGAAAAACTGTTTTTT. This gives the protein CASSFLHRSEKLFF.

This rearrangement joins TRBV4-3 to TRBJ2-7; 7 bases line up with TRBD1. The CDR3 covers 15 residues. Germline values: CDR1 LGHNA, CDR2 YSLEER. The ends lost 2 bases at V and 0 bases at J; junction bases unmatched: 4. This CDR3 is CASSQRQGNSYEQYF. For the CDR3, the DNA is TGCGCCAGCAGCCAAAGACAGGGCAACTCCTACGAGCAGTACTTC.

The V gene is TRBV6-1, the J gene TRBJ2-5; D possibly corresponds to TRBD2 (5 bases). The CDR3 totals 12 residues. Germline loops: CDR1 MNHNS, CDR2 SASEGT. The V and J ends lost 8 bases and 4 bases respectively, with 11 bases between them. In nucleotides, the CDR3 is TGTGCCAGCCATCTGGGGAGAGAGACCCAGTACTTC. This codes for CASHLGRETQYF.

The chain uses TRBV5-1 and TRBJ2-1; D is perhaps TRBD2 (7 bases). Germline values: CDR1 SGHRS, CDR2 YFSETQ. The V end was cut by 3 bases, the J end by 0 bases, with 13 bases between. The CDR3 has 16 residues. As DNA, the CDR3 is TGCGCCAGCAGCTCCCTGGGAGGGGGCTCCTACAATGAGCAGTTCTTC. This encodes CASSSLGGGSYNEQFF. Combining the CDR3 with reference TRBV5-1 and TRBJ2-1 gives the whole variable domain KAGVTQTPRYLIKTRGQQVTLSCSPISGHRSVSWYQQTPGQGLQFLFEYFSETQRNKGNFPGRFSGRQFSNSRSEMNVSTLELGDSALYLCASSSLGGGSYNEQFFGPGTRLTVL.

This chain links TRBV5-1 with TRBJ2-5; D is possibly TRBD2 (5 bases). Trimming pared 0 bases from V and 4 bases from J, leaving 13 bases between. This CDR3 contains 15 residues. Germline CDR1 SGHRS, CDR2 YFSETQ. The chain's CDR3 is CASSLEQSRVETQYF. The CDR3 nucleotides are TGCGCCAGCAGCTTGGAACAGTCGAGGGTAGAGACCCAGTACTTC.

The genes are TRBV6-1 and TRBJ2-1, with D maybe TRBD1 (6 bases). The CDR3 runs to 14 residues. V was trimmed by 4 bases and J by 6 bases, leaving 13 bases between them. CDR1 and CDR2 from the germline V gene are MNHNS and SASEGT. CDR3 sequence reads: CASSAGPDSNEQFF. The CDR3, as DNA: TGTGCCAGCAGTGCTGGGCCGGACAGCAATGAGCAGTTCTTC.

The rearrangement links TRBV4-2 to TRBJ2-2; 10 bases line up with TRBD1. Unmatched junction bases numbered 16, after V lost 3 bases and J lost 3 bases. This CDR3 contains 20 residues. Germline V gene lookup returns CDR1 LGHNA and CDR2 YNFKEQ. The CDR3 reads CASSQQGILGQGLHTGELFF. The CDR3, as DNA: TGTGCCAGCAGCCAGCAAGGCATCCTGGGACAGGGGCTCCACACCGGGGAGCTGTTTTTT.

The chain has TRBV7-2 and TRBJ1-6, with 7 bases matching TRBD1. This CDR3 region has 16 residues. After removal of 3 bases from V and 5 bases from J, the junction contained 7 bases not matched to a gene. The germline V gene has CDR1 SGHTA and CDR2 FQGNSA. In DNA, the CDR3 is TGTGCCAGCAGCTTTCAATCAGGGGGTCATAATTCACCCCTCCACTTT. Encoded protein: CASSFQSGGHNSPLHF. Looking up the rest from reference TRBV7-2 and TRBJ1-6 gives the full variable domain: GAGVSQSPSNKVTEKGKDVELRCDPISGHTALYWYRQSLGQGLEFLIYFQGNSAPDKSGLPSDRFSAERTGGSVSTLTIQRTQQEDSAVYLCASSFQSGGHNSPLHFGNGTRLTVT.

The gene calls are TRBV6-4 and TRBJ1-2; D remains unclear. Germline lookup yields CDR1 MRHNA and CDR2 SNTAGT. V shed 8 bases and J shed 1 base, with 11 bases lying between them. The CDR3 consists of 13 residues. CDR3 protein: CASSDGNNYGYTF. CDR3 nucleotide sequence: TGTGCCAGCTCCGACGGGAATAACTATGGCTACACCTTC.

This rearrangement joins TRBV15 to TRBJ2-2; maybe TRBD2 (6 bases). The V gene lost 2 bases and the J gene lost 5 bases, with 9 bases spanning the gap. The CDR3 runs to 14 residues. Germline loops: CDR1 LNHNV, CDR2 YYDKDF (reference sequence). The DNA for the CDR3 is TGTGCCACCAGCAGAATGGGGGGAACCGGGGAGCTGTTTTTT. It yields the protein CATSRMGGTGELFF.

The CDR3 reads CASSLRGLEQYF. Written as DNA, the CDR3 is TGTGCCAGCAGCCTCCGAGGGCTCGAGCAGTACTTC. The chain links TRBV27 to TRBJ2-7; possibly TRBD2 for D (5 bases). V was clipped by 6 bases and J by 6 bases, with 12 bases between them. Germline V gives CDR1 MNHEY, CDR2 SMNVEV (reference sequence). CDR3 length: 12 amino acids.

The chain is built from TRBV2 and TRBJ1-5; TRBD1 is a possible D gene (5 bases). Trimming removed 5 bases from V and 7 bases from J, with 18 bases in between. The germline V gene encodes CDR1 SNHLY and CDR2 FYNNEI. This CDR3 has 15 amino acids. The CDR3 sequence is CASSFDRSRTQPQHF. The CDR3 coding sequence is TGTGCCAGCAGTTTTGACAGATCAAGAACGCAGCCCCAGCATTTT.

The V and J genes are TRBV5-4 and TRBJ2-1; D is perhaps TRBD2 (5 bases). This CDR3 comprises 12 residues. The ends were cut back, 2 bases at V and 7 bases at J, with 7 bases in the middle. Germline CDR1 SGHNT, CDR2 YYREEE (reference sequence). CDR3 amino acids: CASSFSGNEQFF. The CDR3, as DNA: TGTGCCAGCAGCTTCTCGGGGAATGAGCAGTTCTTC.

This rearrangement joins TRBV19 to TRBJ2-7; 7 bases align to TRBD1. This CDR3 contains 14 residues. Germline V lookup: CDR1 LNHDA, CDR2 SQIVND (reference sequence). V lost 5 bases, J lost 2 bases, and 6 bases stayed unmatched. This CDR3 is CASSLGQNPYEQYF. In DNA form, the CDR3 reads TGTGCCAGTAGTTTGGGACAGAACCCCTACGAGCAGTACTTC. Together with reference TRBV19 and TRBJ2-7, the CDR3 gives the full variable domain: DGGITQSPKYLFRKEGQNVTLSCEQNLNHDAMYWYRQDPGQGLRLIYYSQIVNDFQKGDIAEGYSVSREKKESFPLTVTSAQKNPTAFYLCASSLGQNPYEQYFGPGTRLTVT.

The rearrangement links TRBV6-5 to TRBJ2-5; 10 nucleotides match TRBD2. V dropped 2 bases and J dropped 1; count of bases not matched to a gene: 4. The CDR3 consists of 16 residues. CDR1 MNHEY and CDR2 SVGAGI come from the germline V gene. This CDR3 reads CASSYGLAGGQETQYF. The DNA for the CDR3 is TGTGCCAGCAGTTACGGGTTAGCGGGGGGCCAAGAGACCCAGTACTTC.

This sequence joins TRBV15 and TRBJ1-1; the D gene is possibly TRBD1 (6 bases). This CDR3 contains 14 residues. V was trimmed by 3 bases and J by 3 bases, leaving 11 bases between them. In germline, CDR1 is LNHNV, CDR2 YYDKDF (reference sequence). CDR3 sequence (DNA): TGTGCCACCAGCAGCGGCAGGGGTGACACTGAAGCTTTCTTT. Translating it yields CATSSGRGDTEAFF.

This chain connects TRBV5-6 to TRBJ2-3; TRBD1 matches at 7 bases. CDR3 size: 15 residues. V was clipped by 2 bases and J by 1 base; unmatched bases: 4. Per the germline V gene, CDR1 is SGHDT and CDR2 is YYEEEE. This CDR3 reads CASSFTGAGTDTQYF. The DNA of the CDR3 is TGTGCCAGCAGCTTCACAGGGGCCGGCACAGATACGCAGTATTTT.

V usage is TRBV28 and J usage is TRBJ1-4, with 10 bases lining up with TRBD1. The germline CDR1 and CDR2 sequences are MDHEN and SYDVKM. J gave up 6 bases and V 10 bases, and 8 bases lay outside the gene matches. The CDR3 is 14 residues long. CDR3 amino acids: CAIAGGTGDEKLFF. DNA for the CDR3: TGTGCCATCGCAGGGGGGACAGGGGATGAAAAACTGTTTTTT.